Below are 30 T cell receptor beta chains sequenced from a single sample in a study of T cell responses to AZD1222 COVID-19 vaccine. TCRdb keeps only in-frame clones here, not all; method: immunoSEQ multiplex PCR. The sample gives 95,000 to 100,000 clones, roughly nine tenths of which show up once; more than 15% is in the top ten. Sample: peripheral blood, taken on day 0 of AZD1222 vaccination. The receptors stem from an adult in good health.

The chain carries TRBV7-6 and TRBJ2-2, with D perhaps given as TRBD1 or TRBD2 (5 bases each). The CDR3 has 15 amino acids. Trimming took off 4 bases at V and 3 bases at J, with 12 bases between the two ends. The germline V gene encodes CDR1 SGHVS and CDR2 FNYEAQ. CDR3 in DNA: TGTGCCAGCAGCTACGGGGACCTAGACACCGGGGAGCTGTTTTTT. Encoded protein: CASSYGDLDTGELFF.

This rearrangement joins TRBV27 to TRBJ1-5; 8 bases agree with TRBD1. CDR3 size: 15 residues. Germline CDR1 is MNHEY and CDR2 is SMNVEV (reference sequence). Losses at the gene ends were 2 bases for V and 6 bases for J; bases not matched to a gene: 6. CDR3 coding DNA: TGTGCCAGCAGTTTAGACAGGGGATTCGGTCAGCCCCAGCATTTT. It yields the protein CASSLDRGFGQPQHF.

This chain joins TRBV28 and TRBJ2-2; D remains ambiguous. Germline-derived CDR1 and CDR2 are MDHEN and SYDVKM. The V gene lost 1 base and the J gene lost 4 bases, with 10 bases spanning the gap. This CDR3 spans 15 amino acids. As DNA, the CDR3 is TGTGCCAGCAGTTTATCGTTTCCAGTCACCGGGGAGCTGTTTTTT. Protein sequence: CASSLSFPVTGELFF.

The V gene is TRBV7-3, the J gene TRBJ2-2; possible D gene TRBD1, 7 bases. Germline loops: CDR1 SGHTA, CDR2 FQGTGA. With 1 base removed from V and 3 bases from J, the gap between germline ends came to 12 bases. The CDR3 is made up of 16 amino acids. In DNA, the CDR3 is TGTGCCAGCAGCTTAAACGGGGGACAGTACACCGGGGAGCTGTTTTTT. Translating gives CASSLNGGQYTGELFF.

This chain joins TRBV11-2 and TRBJ1-3, with 7 bases aligning to TRBD1. Germline CDR1 SGHAT, CDR2 FQNNGV. Trimming took 8 bases from V and 3 from J; bases not matched to a gene: 10. CDR3 size: 15 residues. The CDR3 region is CASRTGLSSGNTIYF. Written as DNA, the CDR3 is TGTGCCAGCCGGACAGGTTTATCTAGTGGAAACACCATATATTTT.

The chain couples TRBV6-5 to TRBJ2-7; D ambiguous. Germline CDR1 and CDR2: MNHEY and SVGAGI. V shed 6 bases and J shed 4 bases, with 10 bases lying between them. The CDR3 contains 12 residues. CDR3 sequence: CASRALGYEQYF. The CDR3 DNA is TGTGCCAGCAGAGCCCTAGGGTACGAGCAGTACTTC.

The chain has TRBV2 and TRBJ1-1; D gene ambiguous. Germline values: CDR1 SNHLY, CDR2 FYNNEI. The germline V and J ends were trimmed by 5 bases and 0 bases, with 13 bases remaining between them. The CDR3 is made up of 15 amino acids. CDR3 protein: CASSFLLQLNTEAFF. Here the CDR3 DNA reads TGTGCCAGCAGTTTTCTCTTACAGCTGAACACTGAAGCTTTCTTT. Supplemented by reference TRBV2 and TRBJ1-1, the full variable domain reads EPEVTQTPSHQVTQMGQEVILRCVPISNHLYFYWYRQILGQKVEFLVSFYNNEISEKSEIFDDQFSVERPDGSNFTLKIRSTKLEDSAMYFCASSFLLQLNTEAFFGQGTRLTVV.

This sequence joins TRBV19 and TRBJ1-2; 8 bases map to TRBD1. Germline CDR1 LNHDA, CDR2 SQIVND (reference sequence). The CDR3 spans 15 residues. J was trimmed by 6 bases and V by 7 bases; bases with no gene match: 13. CDR3 nucleotides: TGTGCCAGTACCCTTACAGGGGGTTCCGGAAATGGCTACACCTTC. Protein sequence: CASTLTGGSGNGYTF.

This sequence joins TRBV4-1 and TRBJ1-6; TRBD1 matches at 10 bases. This CDR3 spans 15 amino acids. Germline-derived CDR1 and CDR2 are MGHRA and YSYEKL. Trimming cost V 3 bases and J 5 bases; bases outside gene matches: 1. CDR3 residues: CASSQGQGNNSPLHF. DNA for the CDR3: TGCGCCAGCAGCCAGGGACAGGGGAATAATTCACCCCTCCACTTT.

The chain is built from TRBV7-7 and TRBJ2-7, with TRBD2 matching over 7 bases. CDR1 and CDR2 (germline): SSHAT, FNYEAQ (reference sequence). The ends lost 2 bases at V and 3 bases at J; junction bases unmatched: 1. This CDR3 has 13 amino acids. This chain's CDR3 is CASSLTSDYEQYF. In nucleotides, the CDR3 is TGTGCCAGCAGCTTAACTAGCGACTACGAGCAGTACTTC.

The chain has TRBV2 and TRBJ2-1; the D gene is possibly TRBD1 (5 bases). The germline V gene has CDR1 SNHLY and CDR2 FYNNEI. This CDR3 region has 13 residues. V was trimmed by 4 bases and J by 5 bases, leaving 9 bases between them. CDR3 bases: TGTGCCAGCAGTGCCCAAGGGGACAATGAGCAGTTCTTC. As protein: CASSAQGDNEQFF.

The V call is TRBV7-2, the J call TRBJ1-5; tentative D call: TRBD1 (6 bases). V was trimmed by 8 bases and J by 5 bases, leaving 16 bases between them. Germline V gene lookup returns CDR1 SGHTA and CDR2 FQGNSA. The CDR3 covers 14 residues. CDR3: CASHGQLIDQPQHF. CDR3 coding DNA: TGTGCCAGCCATGGACAGCTCATCGATCAGCCCCAGCATTTT.

The CDR3 nucleotides are TGTGCCAGCAGGGATAGACAGGGGGCAGCCTACGAGCAGTACTTC. This translates into CASRDRQGAAYEQYF. The chain has TRBV2 and TRBJ2-7; 10 nucleotides match TRBD1. The V segment lost 6 bases and the J segment 2 bases; nucleotides outside the gene matches: 7. From germline, CDR1 is SNHLY and CDR2 FYNNEI. The CDR3 has 15 amino acids.

The rearrangement joins TRBV5-1 to TRBJ2-2; 11 bases map to TRBD1. Looked up from germline, CDR1 is SGHRS and CDR2 is YFSETQ. The CDR3 is 15 residues long. Germline trimming cut 3 bases from V and 3 bases from J; bases unmatched to any gene: 1. CDR3 DNA sequence: TGCGCCAGCAGCTCGGGACAGGGGGACACCGGGGAGCTGTTTTTT. Its translation is CASSSGQGDTGELFF. Full variable domain (remainder filled in from reference TRBV5-1 and TRBJ2-2): KAGVTQTPRYLIKTRGQQVTLSCSPISGHRSVSWYQQTPGQGLQFLFEYFSETQRNKGNFPGRFSGRQFSNSRSEMNVSTLELGDSALYLCASSSGQGDTGELFFGEGSRLTVL.

The CDR3 DNA follows: TGTGCCTGGAGTGTTCTTTACAATGAGCAGTTCTTC. Translating it yields CAWSVLYNEQFF. The chain joins TRBV30 to TRBJ2-1, with no clear D. The CDR3 loop spans 12 amino acids. V was pared by 0 bases and J by 4 bases, with 4 bases between. Germline assignment: CDR1 GTSNPN and CDR2 SVGIG (reference sequence).

The rearrangement joins TRBV11-3 to TRBJ2-5, with D unclear. The germline V gene encodes CDR1 SGHNT and CDR2 YENEEA. V was pared by 0 bases and J by 1 base, with 6 bases between. This CDR3 has 14 amino acids. The CDR3 sequence is CASSLDHSQETQYF. The CDR3 DNA is TGTGCCAGCAGCTTAGATCACTCCCAAGAGACCCAGTACTTC.

The genes are TRBV27 and TRBJ2-7; TRBD1 might be the D (6 bases). From germline, CDR1 is MNHEY and CDR2 SMNVEV (reference sequence). V lost 6 bases to trimming and J lost 2 bases, with 17 bases between them. This CDR3 has 15 amino acids. The CDR3 DNA reads TGTGCCAGCAGGGATTTGACAGGAGCTACCTACGAGCAGTACTTC. This gives the protein CASRDLTGATYEQYF.

The CDR3 DNA is TGTGCCAGCTCACCAGTCCGGGGCTCATATGGCTACACCTTC. Protein sequence: CASSPVRGSYGYTF. The V gene is TRBV18, the J gene TRBJ1-2, with D maybe TRBD1 (5 bases). Trimming removed 2 bases from V and 5 bases from J, with 12 bases in between. Germline V gene lookup returns CDR1 KGHSH and CDR2 LQKENI. This CDR3 is 14 amino acids long.

The chain carries TRBV6-5 and TRBJ1-1; 7 nucleotides match TRBD1. The CDR3 is made up of 15 amino acids. Germline V gives CDR1 MNHEY, CDR2 SVGAGI. J lost 0 bases, V lost 5 bases, and 6 bases had no gene match. CDR3 protein: CASSPWDSLNTEAFF. The DNA for the CDR3 is TGTGCCAGCAGTCCCTGGGACAGCCTGAACACTGAAGCTTTCTTT.

The V and J genes are TRBV19 and TRBJ2-5; D might be TRBD2 (5 bases). The CDR3 is made up of 13 amino acids. Germline V gene sequence: CDR1 LNHDA, CDR2 SQIVND (reference sequence). Trimming shortened V by 5 bases and J by 5 bases, and 12 bases separated the two germline ends. The CDR3 DNA is TGTGCCAGTAGTCGGGGAGTCTGGGAGACCCAGTACTTC. This gives the protein CASSRGVWETQYF. The full variable domain, completed using reference TRBV19 and TRBJ2-5, is DGGITQSPKYLFRKEGQNVTLSCEQNLNHDAMYWYRQDPGQGLRLIYYSQIVNDFQKGDIAEGYSVSREKKESFPLTVTSAQKNPTAFYLCASSRGVWETQYFGPGTRLLVL.

The chain combines TRBV28 with TRBJ2-1; the match to TRBD1 covers 9 bases. The CDR3 totals 15 residues. Per germline, CDR1 MDHEN and CDR2 SYDVKM. Unmatched junction bases numbered 9, after V lost 6 bases and J lost 6 bases. The DNA for the CDR3 is TGTGCCAGCAGCCAGGACAGGGGCTTTCTCAATGAGCAGTTCTTC. It is translated as CASSQDRGFLNEQFF.

The chain carries TRBV10-3 and TRBJ2-7; D uncertain. Germline V gives CDR1 ENHRY, CDR2 SYGVKD. The length of the CDR3 is 15 residues. Trimming took off 0 bases at V and 3 bases at J, with 12 bases between the two ends. As DNA, the CDR3 is TGTGCCATCAGTGAGTCCCCGGATTTGGGCTACGAGCAGTACTTC. The encoded protein is CAISESPDLGYEQYF.

The chain links TRBV10-3 to TRBJ1-4; 8 positions agree with TRBD1. Germline CDR1 ENHRY, CDR2 SYGVKD. V gave up 8 bases and J gave up 0 bases; unmatched junction bases: 5. The CDR3 is 15 residues long. As DNA, the CDR3 is TGTGCCATCTCACAGGGGGTTTCAACTAATGAAAAACTGTTTTTT. The encoded protein is CAISQGVSTNEKLFF.

The chain links TRBV6-5 to TRBJ1-3, with D hard to call. In germline, CDR1 is MNHEY, CDR2 SVGAGI. V was cut by 5 bases and J by 0 bases, with 11 bases left in between. The CDR3 runs 15 residues. CDR3 region: CASSLRQSSGNTIYF. In DNA, the CDR3 is TGTGCCAGCAGTCTCCGACAATCCTCTGGAAACACCATATATTTT.

The chain couples TRBV7-3 to TRBJ2-1; 9 nucleotides line up with TRBD1. V lost 5 bases, J lost 2 bases, and 7 bases stayed unmatched. Germline-derived CDR1 and CDR2 are SGHTA and FQGTGA. The CDR3 contains 16 residues. The CDR3 DNA reads TGTGCCAGCAGCCCTCGACAGGGGGGGGCCTACAATGAGCAGTTCTTC. Translation gives CASSPRQGGAYNEQFF.

The chain carries TRBV2 and TRBJ1-1; no clear D gene. There are 13 residues in the CDR3. Germline V lookup: CDR1 SNHLY, CDR2 FYNNEI. Between the trimmed V and J ends, which lost 10 bases and 1 base, there was a span of 13 bases. This CDR3 reads CAMQATRNTEAFF. Written as DNA, the CDR3 is TGTGCCATGCAGGCGACGAGGAACACTGAAGCTTTCTTT.

The chain joins TRBV18 to TRBJ2-5, with a possible D match to TRBD1 (6 bases). V lost 3 bases and J 5 bases, leaving 16 bases between the germline ends. The CDR3 covers 15 residues. Germline values: CDR1 KGHSH, CDR2 LQKENI. The DNA of the CDR3 is TGTGCCAGCTCACCCTGGGACAAGGTTCTTGAGACCCAGTACTTC. Its translation: CASSPWDKVLETQYF.

The chain employs TRBV7-9 and TRBJ2-2; D ambiguous. Deletions cut 5 bases from V and 4 bases from J, with 5 bases between. This CDR3 contains 12 residues. The germline CDR1 and CDR2 sequences are SEHNR and FQNEAQ (reference sequence). In DNA, the CDR3 is TGTGCCAGCAGCAGAATCACCGGGGAGCTGTTTTTT. Translating gives CASSRITGELFF.

The chain has TRBV30 and TRBJ1-1; D may be TRBD1 (5 bases). The germline gives CDR1 GTSNPN, CDR2 SVGIG (reference sequence). Between the trimmed V and J ends, which lost 8 bases and 5 bases, there was a span of 18 bases. The CDR3 consists of 13 residues. The CDR3 protein is CAGQGGWDTEAFF. The CDR3 DNA sequence: TGTGCCGGACAAGGAGGGTGGGATACTGAAGCTTTCTTT.

A remark on this clone: The conserved closing phenylalanine or tryptophan is absent in this CDR3, likely reflecting a read error. The DNA is omitted, as the CDR3 cannot be located on it reliably, and the CDR3 follows TCRdb's listing. The chain uses TRBV7-8 and TRBJ2-7; the table's D gene call, TRBD2, was not cross checked with the DNA. CDR1 is SGHVS, CDR2 FQNEAQ, per germline. The CDR3 has 11 residues if both end residues are counted. CDR3: CASGHAGGSTL.